This T cell receptor beta chain was captured in a study of shared clonotypes between healthy human individuals. Overall study context: Three plates each covered CD4 naive and memory; CD8 naive two, CD8 memory one.

Profiled with immunoSEQ multiplex PCR; TCRdb holds only in-frame clones, not every one. The sample contains about 1.5 million clones, roughly 96% of which appear only once. Germline V gene sequence: CDR1 SGHTA, CDR2 FQGTGA. Trimming cost V 4 bases and J 6 bases; bases outside gene matches: 12. This CDR3 has 17 residues. V and J are TRBV7-3 and TRBJ2-2; 9 bases are a match to TRBD2. The clonotype originates from a man aged 25-45 years in good health. Sequenced material: naive CD4+ T cells sorted from blood. Stated subset: CD45RA+ positively selected. The CDR3 DNA reads TGTGCCAGCAGCTCTATCTCCGGGCTAGCGGGACCCGGGGAGCTGTTTTTT. Amino acids: CASSSISGLAGPGELFF.